This T cell receptor beta chain originates from a study of blood T cell repertoires in COVID-19. The V and J ends lost 1 base and 5 bases respectively, with 18 bases between them. The CDR3 is 17 amino acids. Germline values: CDR1 KGHSH, CDR2 LQKENI. The assay was immunoSEQ multiplex PCR, and TCRdb's table has in-frame clones only and misses some. Counted here are approximately 200,000 clones, approximately 90% occurring once; the ten biggest clones make up roughly 3%. The sequenced material came from peripheral blood. V gene TRBV18 combines with J gene TRBJ2-4, with D perhaps TRBD1 (6 bases). The sequence was collected from a young man with COVID-19, enrolled during active disease. CDR3 in DNA: TGTGCCAGCTCACCACTAATTTTTGTACAGGGCGAAAACATTCAGTACTTC. Translation: CASSPLIFVQGENIQYF. The full variable domain, in which reference TRBV18 and TRBJ2-4 provide the parts outside the CDR3, is NAGVMQNPRHLVRRRGQEARLRCSPMKGHSHVYWYRQLPEEGLKFMVYLQKENIIDESGMPKERFSAEFPKEGPSILRIQQVVRGDSAAYFCASSPLIFVQGENIQYFGAGTRLSVL.